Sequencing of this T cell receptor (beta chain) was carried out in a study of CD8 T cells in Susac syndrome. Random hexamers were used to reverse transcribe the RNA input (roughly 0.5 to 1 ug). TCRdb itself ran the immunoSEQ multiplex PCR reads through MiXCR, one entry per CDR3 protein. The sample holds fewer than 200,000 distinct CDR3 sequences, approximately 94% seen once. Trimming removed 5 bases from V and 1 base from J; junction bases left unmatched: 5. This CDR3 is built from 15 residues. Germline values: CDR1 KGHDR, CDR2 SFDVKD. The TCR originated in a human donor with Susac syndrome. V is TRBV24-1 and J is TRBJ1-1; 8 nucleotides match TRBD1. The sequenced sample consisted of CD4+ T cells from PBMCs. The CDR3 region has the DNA TGTGCCACCAGTGTGTGCGGACAGGGGAACACTGAAGCTTTCTTT. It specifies CATSVCGQGNTEAFF.